The 3 T cell receptor beta chains reported below all come from one sample, sequenced in a study of CD8 T cells in Susac syndrome. When the RNA was reverse transcribed, random hexamers were used with an input of roughly 0.45 to 1 ug. MiXCR was run by TCRdb on the immunoSEQ multiplex PCR reads, yielding one entry per CDR3 protein. The data hold approximately 110,000 distinct CDR3 sequences, with more than 85% observed a single time. The sequenced sample consisted of CD8+ T cells from PBMCs. All receptors derive from a human donor with multiple sclerosis.

J is TRBJ1-3 and V is TRBV15; no reliable D call. V was pared by 3 bases and J by 0 bases, with 12 bases between. Germline V gene lookup returns CDR1 LNHNV and CDR2 YYDKDF (reference sequence). CDR3 length equals 16 residues. In DNA, the CDR3 is TGTGCCACCAGCAGGTCGACCCCGAGCTCTGGAAACACCATATATTTT. Protein product: CATSRSTPSSGNTIYF.

The chain employs TRBV6-1 and TRBJ2-2; 9 nucleotides match TRBD1. The CDR3 consists of 19 residues. Germline V gives CDR1 MNHNS, CDR2 SASEGT. V trimming: 7 bases; J trimming: 2 bases; junction bases outside the gene matches: 17. The CDR3 here is CASKNFMTTGQGNTGELFF. The CDR3 region has the DNA TGTGCCAGCAAAAACTTTATGACCACGGGACAGGGTAACACCGGGGAGCTGTTTTTT.

V usage is TRBV5-4 and J usage is TRBJ1-2; weak D call: TRBD1 (5 bases). Germline V gene data show CDR1 as SGHNT and CDR2 as YYREEE (reference sequence). CDR3 size: 19 residues. Deletions cut 4 bases from V and 8 bases from J, with 33 bases between. The CDR3 DNA reads TGTGCCAGCAGCCCTCCCGGAGCGGGGGTAGGACCCTTAACGGGAGGCTACACCTTC. This codes for CASSPPGAGVGPLTGGYTF. Using reference TRBV5-4 and TRBJ1-2 for the parts outside the CDR3, the full variable domain is ETGVTQSPTHLIKTRGQQVTLRCSSQSGHNTVSWYQQALGQGPQFIFQYYREEENGRGNFPPRFSGLQFPNYSSELNVNALELDDSALYLCASSPPGAGVGPLTGGYTFGSGTRLTVV.